This TCR beta chain was identified in a study of OX40 agonist ivuxolimab in advanced cancers. Study-level background: The treatment was a fully human IgG2 OX40 agonist, ivuxolimab.

Comments on this clone: The antigen is unknown.

CDR1 is SGDLS and CDR2 is YYNGEE in the germline V gene. Trimming cost V 0 bases and J 7 bases; bases outside gene matches: 1. There are 14 residues in the CDR3. Patients were excluded for autoimmune disease history or systemic immunosuppression. The data were produced by immunoSEQ multiplex PCR, yet TCRdb's version contains in-frame clones alone and is incomplete. This table holds around 26,000 clones, about three quarters found once. Findings and caveats of the study: Partial responders receiving 0.1-3.0 mg/kg showed among the lowest clonal expansion.

Sequencing used CD4+ or CD8+ T cells sorted from blood, obtained in a trial of the OX40 agonist ivuxolimab. The sequence was obtained from an adult with an advanced solid tumor such as melanoma, head and neck, liver or kidney cancer. The chain recombines TRBV9 with TRBJ2-1; 10 positions agree with TRBD1. The DNA of the CDR3 is TGTGCCAGCAGCGTAGGGACAGGGGGTAATGAGCAGTTCTTC. Translating it yields CASSVGTGGNEQFF. Using reference TRBV9 and TRBJ2-1 for the parts outside the CDR3, the full variable domain is DSGVTQTPKHLITATGQRVTLRCSPRSGDLSVYWYQQSLDQGLQFLIQYYNGEERAKGNILERFSAQQFPDLHSELNLSSLELGDSALYFCASSVGTGGNEQFFGPGTRLTVL.